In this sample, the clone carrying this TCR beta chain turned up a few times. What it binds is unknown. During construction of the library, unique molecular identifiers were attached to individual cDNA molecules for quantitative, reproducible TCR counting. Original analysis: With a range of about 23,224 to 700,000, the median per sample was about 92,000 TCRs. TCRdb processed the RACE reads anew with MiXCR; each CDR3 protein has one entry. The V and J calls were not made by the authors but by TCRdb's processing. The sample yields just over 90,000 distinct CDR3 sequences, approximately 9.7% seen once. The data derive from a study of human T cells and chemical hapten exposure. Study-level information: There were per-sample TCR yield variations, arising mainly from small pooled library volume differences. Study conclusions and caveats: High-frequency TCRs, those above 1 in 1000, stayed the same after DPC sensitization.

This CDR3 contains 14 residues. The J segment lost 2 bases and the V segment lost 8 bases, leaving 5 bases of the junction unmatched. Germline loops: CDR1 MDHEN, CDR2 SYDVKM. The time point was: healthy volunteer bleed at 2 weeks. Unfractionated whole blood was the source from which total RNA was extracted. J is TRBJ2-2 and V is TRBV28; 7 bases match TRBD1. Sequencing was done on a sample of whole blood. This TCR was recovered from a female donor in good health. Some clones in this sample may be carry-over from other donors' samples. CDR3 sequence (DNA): TGTGCCAGCGGACAGGACACTAACACCGGGGAGCTGTTTTTT. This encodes CASGQDTNTGELFF. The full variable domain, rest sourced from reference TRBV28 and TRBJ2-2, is DVKVTQSSRYLVKRTGEKVFLECVQDMDHENMFWYRQDPGLGLRLIYFSYDVKMKEKGDIPEGYSVSREKKERFSLILESASTNQTSMYLCASGQDTNTGELFFGEGSRLTVL.